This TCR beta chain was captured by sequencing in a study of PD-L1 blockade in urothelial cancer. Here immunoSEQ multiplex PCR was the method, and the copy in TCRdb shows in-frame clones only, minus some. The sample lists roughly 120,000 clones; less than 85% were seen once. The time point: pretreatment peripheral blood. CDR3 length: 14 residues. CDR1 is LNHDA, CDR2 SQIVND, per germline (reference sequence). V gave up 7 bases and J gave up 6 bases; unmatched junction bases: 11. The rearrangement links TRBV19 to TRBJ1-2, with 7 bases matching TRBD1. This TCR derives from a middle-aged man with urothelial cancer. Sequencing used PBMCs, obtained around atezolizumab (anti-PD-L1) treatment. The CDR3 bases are TGTGCCAGTAAAGGGGACAGAGCCCTCCATGGCTACACCTTC. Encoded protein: CASKGDRALHGYTF. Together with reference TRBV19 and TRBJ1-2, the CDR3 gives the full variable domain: DGGITQSPKYLFRKEGQNVTLSCEQNLNHDAMYWYRQDPGQGLRLIYYSQIVNDFQKGDIAEGYSVSREKKESFPLTVTSAQKNPTAFYLCASKGDRALHGYTFGSGTRLTVV.